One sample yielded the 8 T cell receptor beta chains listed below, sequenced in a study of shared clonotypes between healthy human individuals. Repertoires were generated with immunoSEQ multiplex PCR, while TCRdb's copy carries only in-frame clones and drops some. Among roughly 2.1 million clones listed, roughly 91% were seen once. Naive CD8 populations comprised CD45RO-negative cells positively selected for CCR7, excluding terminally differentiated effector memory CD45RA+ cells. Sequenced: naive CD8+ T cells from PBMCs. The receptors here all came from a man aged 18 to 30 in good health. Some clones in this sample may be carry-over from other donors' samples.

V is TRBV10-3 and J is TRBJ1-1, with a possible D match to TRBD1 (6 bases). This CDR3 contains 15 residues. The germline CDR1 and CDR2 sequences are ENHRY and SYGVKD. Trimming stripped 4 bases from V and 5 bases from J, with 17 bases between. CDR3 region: CAISGVGQGTTEAFF. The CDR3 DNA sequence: TGTGCCATCAGTGGAGTTGGGCAGGGGACAACTGAAGCTTTCTTT.

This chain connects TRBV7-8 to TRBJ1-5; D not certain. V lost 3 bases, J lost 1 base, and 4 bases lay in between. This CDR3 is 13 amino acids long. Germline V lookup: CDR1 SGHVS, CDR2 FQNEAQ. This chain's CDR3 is CASSFRSNQPQHF. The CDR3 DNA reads TGTGCCAGCAGCTTCAGGAGCAATCAGCCCCAGCATTTT.

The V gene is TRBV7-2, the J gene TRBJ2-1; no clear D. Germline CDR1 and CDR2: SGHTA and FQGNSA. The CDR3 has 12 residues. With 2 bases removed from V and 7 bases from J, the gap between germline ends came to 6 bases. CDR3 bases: TGTGCCAGCAGCTTATCCGGTAATGAGCAGTTCTTC. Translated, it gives CASSLSGNEQFF.

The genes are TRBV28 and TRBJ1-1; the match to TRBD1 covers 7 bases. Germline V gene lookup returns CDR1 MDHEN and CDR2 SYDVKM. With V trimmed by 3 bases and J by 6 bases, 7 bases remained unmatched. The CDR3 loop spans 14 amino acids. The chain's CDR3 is CASSFPRGRAEAFF. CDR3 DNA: TGTGCCAGCAGTTTCCCGAGGGGGCGGGCTGAAGCTTTCTTT.

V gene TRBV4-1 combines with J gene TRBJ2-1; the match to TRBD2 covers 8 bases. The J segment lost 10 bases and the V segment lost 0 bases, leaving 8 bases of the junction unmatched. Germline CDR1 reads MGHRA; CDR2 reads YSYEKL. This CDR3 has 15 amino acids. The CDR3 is CASSQDGTSGTEQFF. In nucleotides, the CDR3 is TGCGCCAGCAGCCAAGATGGTACTAGCGGAACAGAGCAGTTCTTC.

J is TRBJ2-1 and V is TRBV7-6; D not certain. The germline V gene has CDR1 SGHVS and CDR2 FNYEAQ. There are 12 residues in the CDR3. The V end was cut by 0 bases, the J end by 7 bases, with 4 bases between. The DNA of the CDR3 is TGTGCCAGCAGCTTAGCGCAGAATGAGCAGTTCTTC. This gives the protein CASSLAQNEQFF.

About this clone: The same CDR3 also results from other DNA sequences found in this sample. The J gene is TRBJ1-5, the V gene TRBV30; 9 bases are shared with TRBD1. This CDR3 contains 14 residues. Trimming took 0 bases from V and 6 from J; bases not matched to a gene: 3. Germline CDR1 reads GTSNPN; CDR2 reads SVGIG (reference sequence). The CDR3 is CAWSVQGAGQPQHF. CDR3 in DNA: TGTGCCTGGAGTGTACAGGGGGCAGGTCAGCCCCAGCATTTT.

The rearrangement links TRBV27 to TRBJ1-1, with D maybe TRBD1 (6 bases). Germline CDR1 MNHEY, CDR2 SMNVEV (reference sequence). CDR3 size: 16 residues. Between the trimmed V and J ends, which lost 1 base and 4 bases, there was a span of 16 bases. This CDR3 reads CASSLYLPTGITEAFF. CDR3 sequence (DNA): TGTGCCAGCAGTTTATATCTCCCTACAGGGATCACTGAAGCTTTCTTT.